Below, 7 T cell receptor beta chains from the same sample are listed, as sequenced in a study of regulatory T cells in long-lasting Graves disease. According to the study, TCR beta libraries were built with iRepertoire HTBI primers and CDR3-region Arm-PCR. TCRdb re-called the multiplex PCR reads with MiXCR, one entry per CDR3 protein. The sample includes 440,000 or so distinct CDR3 sequences, around 14% of them seen just once. The time point here: newly diagnosed GD, antithyroid drugs for less than 3 months. PBMCs provided the RNA from which the TCR library was made. These same data were also listed under a study on T cells in Graves' hyperthyroidism and ophthalmopathy.

The input for sequencing was peripheral blood mononuclear cells (PBMCs), taken at new diagnosis, from a patient treated with antithyroid drugs. These receptors originate from a woman between 25 and 40 years old with Graves disease.

The V call is TRBV11-2, the J call TRBJ2-5; D gene ambiguous. The CDR3 extends over 15 amino acids. With 5 bases removed from V and 1 base from J, the gap between germline ends came to 14 bases. The germline V gene has CDR1 SGHAT and CDR2 FQNNGV. The CDR3 DNA reads TGTGCCAGCAGCATCGTTATGGGGATCCAAGAGACCCAGTACTTC. Translation: CASSIVMGIQETQYF. The full variable domain, with the rest looked up from reference TRBV11-2 and TRBJ2-5, is EAGVAQSPRYKIIEKRQSVAFWCNPISGHATLYWYQQILGQGPKLLIQFQNNGVVDDSQLPKDRFSAERLKGVDSTLKIQPAKLEDSAVYLCASSIVMGIQETQYFGPGTRLLVL.

This clonotype was detected many times. This rearrangement joins TRBV3-1 to TRBJ2-5; 9 positions match TRBD1. V lost 3 bases to trimming and J lost 1 base; unmatched junction nucleotides: 0. The CDR3 has 14 residues. Germline CDR1 and CDR2: LGHDT and YNNKEL (reference sequence). This CDR3 reads CASSQTGGQETQYF. The CDR3 DNA follows: TGTGCCAGCAGCCAGACAGGGGGCCAAGAGACCCAGTACTTC.

For this clonotype: A much larger clone lies a single base off, so this may be a read error. Because the CDR3 is missing its conserved closing phenylalanine or tryptophan, this is likely a read error. The V and J genes are TRBV6-2 or TRBV6-3 and TRBJ2-5, with a weak D call TRBD2 (5 bases). The CDR3 covers 16 residues. Trimming pared 5 bases from V and 7 bases from J, leaving 23 bases between. Per germline, CDR1 MNHEY and CDR2 SVGEGT. Here the CDR3 DNA reads TGTGCCAGCAGTCGCCAACCTCGTCCCGGGGTCGGGACCCAGTACCTC. Amino acids: CASSRQPRPGVGTQYL.

This rearrangement joins TRBV18 to TRBJ1-1, with 10 bases lining up with TRBD1. This CDR3 comprises 17 residues. V was clipped by 5 bases and J by 3 bases; unmatched bases: 12. Germline V CDR1 and CDR2: KGHSH, LQKENI. The chain's CDR3 is CASSSITTGGGHTEAFF. The CDR3 nucleotides are TGTGCCAGCTCATCGATAACGACAGGGGGCGGCCACACTGAAGCTTTCTTT.

The gene calls are TRBV12-3 or TRBV12-4 and TRBJ1-1, with D unclear. The CDR3 consists of 14 residues. V was trimmed by 3 bases and J by 0 bases, leaving 8 bases between them. CDR3 sequence: CASSFMGVNTEAFF. The CDR3 nucleotides read TGTGCCAGCAGTTTTATGGGCGTGAACACTGAAGCTTTCTTT.

J is TRBJ1-1 and V is TRBV10-3; 10 bases line up with TRBD1. The CDR3 is 17 residues long. V lost 10 bases and J lost 1; bases outside the gene matches: 15. Per the germline V gene, CDR1 is ENHRY and CDR2 is SYGVKD. The CDR3 sequence: CATTDRGGKASNTEAFF. CDR3 nucleotides: TGTGCCACAACGGACAGGGGGGGAAAAGCCTCGAACACTGAAGCTTTCTTT.

The chain recombines TRBV20-1 with TRBJ2-7; D unresolved. This CDR3 has 10 amino acids. Trimming left V 6 bases short and J 2 bases short, with 5 bases between. Germline CDR1 reads DFQATT; CDR2 reads SNEGSKA (reference sequence). The CDR3 region has the DNA TGCAGTGCCACCCCCTACGAGCAGTACTTC. Translation: CSATPYEQYF.